The text below deals with one T cell receptor (beta chain). Its target is not known. The sample comes from a study of shared clonotypes between healthy human individuals. Overall study: The donors, a couple of women and a few men, were aged 18 to 49.

Adults of Caucasian background living in Nashville, Tennessee made up all donors. Study-level results: Across a handful of donors, naive CD4 shared about 5%, naive CD8 about 3.2%, memory CD4 over 2%, memory CD8 0.4% to 0.5%.

Germline V gene data show CDR1 as MRHNA and CDR2 as SNTAGT. The ends were cut back, 6 bases at V and 8 bases at J, with 13 bases in the middle. CDR3 length: 13 amino acids. The protocol was immunoSEQ multiplex PCR, while the TCRdb copy is restricted to in-frame clones and leaves out a portion. The sample records about 710,000 clones, over 55% being singletons. This clonotype originated in a woman younger than 45 in good health. V usage is TRBV6-4 and J usage is TRBJ1-4; no definite D call. Input material: memory CD4+ T cells sorted from blood. Stated subset: CD45RA-negative fraction. CDR3 amino acids: CASSLREGEKLFF. Here the CDR3 DNA reads TGTGCCAGCAGCCTCCGAGAAGGAGAAAAACTGTTTTTT.